Listed below are T cell receptor beta chains from one sample, sequenced in a study of blood T cells in healthy people across ages. TCRdb re-derived calls from the 5' RACE reads in MiXCR, one entry per CDR3 protein. The table includes fewer than 750,000 distinct CDR3 sequences, around 50% detected once. The sequenced material came from blood. These TCRs come from an older man in good health. Both conserved end residues are part of each CDR3. The order of the fields is V gene, clone size, J gene, D gene, CDR3 protein, CDR3 DNA. The D gene is left open where the match is weak. A row's size may be missing; if present it is once, few, many or a size class.

>TRBV20-1|many|TRBJ2-3|TRBD2
CSATQTTSGKTDTQYF
TGCAGTGCTACCCAGACCACTAGCGGGAAGACAGATACGCAGTATTTT
>TRBV7-2|once|TRBJ1-1|.
CASREGGLWTSTEAFF
TGTGCCAGCAGGGAGGGGGGGTTATGGACTTCCACTGAAGCTTTCTTT
>TRBV5-1|.|TRBJ2-2|.
CASRQVLSNQNTGELFF
TGCGCCAGCAGACAAGTCCTTTCGAACCAGAACACCGGGGAGCTGTTTTTT
>TRBV20-1|.|TRBJ2-1|TRBD2
CSAREASGQQKQFF
TGCAGTGCTAGAGAGGCTAGCGGGCAACAAAAGCAGTTCTTC
>TRBV10-3|few|TRBJ2-3|TRBD2
CATTGDSGRTSGTDTQYF
TGTGCCACCACTGGAGATAGCGGGAGGACGAGCGGCACAGATACGCAGTATTTT
>TRBV29-1|.|TRBJ2-3|.
CSVEGQGSTNTQYF
TGCAGCGTTGAGGGGCAGGGGAGTACAAATACGCAGTATTTT
>TRBV30|.|TRBJ2-3|.
CAWSTSTDTQYF
TGTGCCTGGAGTACCTCGACAGATACGCAGTATTTT
>TRBV11-1|.|TRBJ2-2|.
CASSRLGGGELFF
TGTGCCAGCAGCCGGCTTGGAGGCGGGGAGCTGTTTTTT
>TRBV2|few|TRBJ2-5|TRBD2
CASRGAGVRQETQYF
TGTGCCAGCAGGGGAGCGGGAGTTCGACAAGAGACCCAGTACTTC
>TRBV20-1|.|TRBJ1-5|.
CSAFPRGSGNQPQHF
TGCAGTGCTTTTCCACGGGGGTCCGGCAATCAGCCCCAGCATTTT
>TRBV25-1|.|TRBJ2-4|TRBD2
CASSPPASGSNIQYF
TGTGCCAGCAGTCCCCCGGCTAGCGGGTCCAACATTCAGTACTTC
>TRBV7-9|.|TRBJ2-7|.
CASSQENWSYEQYF
TGTGCCAGCAGCCAAGAAAATTGGTCCTACGAGCAGTACTTC
>TRBV5-1|.|TRBJ1-2|TRBD1
CASSPGQGRYGYTF
TGCGCCAGCAGCCCGGGACAGGGCCGCTATGGCTACACCTTC
>TRBV5-1|.|TRBJ2-6|.
CASSSWGDSGANVLTF
TGCGCCAGCAGCTCCTGGGGGGACTCTGGGGCCAACGTCCTGACTTTC
>TRBV28|.|TRBJ1-2|.
CASSFSHVYGYTF
TGTGCCAGCAGTTTTTCACACGTTTATGGCTACACCTTC
>TRBV20-1|.|TRBJ2-5|.
CSAPVQETQYF
TGCAGTGCCCCCGTTCAGGAGACCCAGTACTTC
>TRBV5-1|few|TRBJ2-3|TRBD1
CASSWGQGASTDTQYF
TGCGCCAGCAGCTGGGGACAGGGGGCTAGCACAGATACGCAGTATTTT
>TRBV20-1|.|TRBJ2-1|TRBD1
CSARAPSDRGLNEQFF
TGCAGTGCTAGAGCTCCTTCGGACAGGGGGTTAAATGAGCAGTTCTTC
>TRBV20-1|.|TRBJ2-1|.
CSARAARRSYNVQFF
TGCAGTGCTAGAGCGGCGCGTCGCTCCTACAATGTGCAGTTCTTC
>TRBV6-6|.|TRBJ2-1|.
CASSSGPAWNEQFF
TGTGCCAGCAGTAGCGGACCCGCTTGGAATGAGCAGTTCTTC
>TRBV24-1|.|TRBJ1-2|.
CATSDTWDTQRSGYTF
TGTGCCACCAGTGATACCTGGGACACCCAACGGAGTGGCTACACCTTC
>TRBV7-2|.|TRBJ2-3|.
CASSRGLRAKDYTQYF
TGTGCCAGCAGCCGAGGGCTTCGGGCTAAAGATTATACGCAGTATTTT
>TRBV5-1|.|TRBJ2-1|.
CASSRTDSNEQFF
TGCGCCAGCAGCCGGACGGACAGCAATGAGCAGTTCTTC
>TRBV4-2|few|TRBJ2-7|.
CASSHPGTATYEQYF
TGTGCCAGCAGCCATCCCGGGACCGCGACCTACGAGCAGTACTTC
>TRBV14|.|TRBJ1-1|.
CASSNSEAFF
TGTGCCAGCAGTAATAGTGAAGCTTTCTTT
>TRBV18|.|TRBJ2-3|TRBD2
CASSPLTSGDTDTQYF
TGTGCCAGCTCACCGCTGACTAGCGGGGATACAGATACGCAGTATTTT
>TRBV20-1|.|TRBJ2-7|.
CSAPGEGAHEQYF
TGCAGTGCCCCAGGGGAGGGGGCGCATGAGCAGTACTTC
>TRBV5-1|.|TRBJ2-7|TRBD1
CASSFGQGADEQYF
TGCGCCAGCAGCTTCGGCCAGGGGGCGGACGAGCAGTACTTC
>TRBV7-2|few|TRBJ2-7|.
CASSLERRYEQYF
TGTGCCAGCAGCTTAGAGCGCCGGTACGAGCAGTACTTC
>TRBV6-6|many|TRBJ1-3|.
CASNEGGTISGNTIYF
TGTGCCAGCAACGAGGGAGGGACCATCTCTGGAAACACCATATATTTT
>TRBV5-1|.|TRBJ1-3|.
CASSLEARNTIYF
TGCGCCAGCAGCTTAGAGGCTAGAAACACCATATATTTT
>TRBV6-6|many|TRBJ2-7|.
CASSRDRDRSYEQYF
TGTGCCAGCAGCCGGGACCGGGATCGCTCCTACGAGCAGTACTTC
>TRBV20-1|.|TRBJ2-3|TRBD2
CSAPRQTSGGPSGDTQYF
TGCAGTGCTCCACGACAGACTAGCGGGGGACCCTCAGGGGATACGCAGTATTTT
>TRBV27|few|TRBJ1-2|.
CASSSRVFNGYTF
TGTGCCAGCAGTTCCCGGGTCTTCAATGGCTACACCTTC
>TRBV7-9|.|TRBJ2-7|TRBD2
CASSPPGTNSYEQYF
TGTGCCAGCAGCCCGCCCGGGACTAACTCCTACGAGCAGTACTTC
>TRBV4-2|.|TRBJ2-5|.
CASSQSLGDLQETQYF
TGTGCCAGCAGCCAGTCCCTAGGGGACTTACAAGAGACCCAGTACTTC
>TRBV7-9|.|TRBJ2-3|.
CASSLYSESTDTQYF
TGTGCCAGCAGCTTGTATAGCGAAAGCACAGATACGCAGTATTTT
>TRBV29-1|.|TRBJ2-5|TRBD2
CSVGLAGVRSTQYF
TGCAGCGTTGGGCTAGCGGGAGTCAGATCGACCCAGTACTTC
>TRBV29-1|once|TRBJ2-2|TRBD1
CNADRGKGTGELFF
TGCAACGCTGACAGGGGGAAAGGCACCGGGGAGCTGTTTTTT
>TRBV6-2/TRBV6-3|.|TRBJ2-3|.
CASSPHRELSDTQYF
TGTGCCAGCAGTCCCCACAGGGAGTTGTCAGATACGCAGTATTTT
>TRBV27|many|TRBJ2-7|.
CASSSVGWSYEQYF
TGTGCCAGCAGTTCGGTGGGTTGGTCCTACGAGCAGTACTTC
>TRBV5-1|.|TRBJ1-1|.
CASSQQGVNTEAFF
TGCGCCAGCAGCCAACAGGGAGTGAACACTGAAGCTTTCTTT
>TRBV12-3/TRBV12-4|.|TRBJ2-4|TRBD1
CASSFQGDVTKNIQYF
TGTGCCAGCAGTTTCCAGGGGGATGTAACCAAAAACATTCAGTACTTC